The entry below gives a single T cell receptor beta chain sequence along with its context. Antigen unknown. This specimen belongs to a study of cytomegalovirus exposure and HLA in healthy donors. Study-level results: One later analysis reportedly identified an Asian-associated ancestry cluster that showed fewer N-insertions than the roughly 700-donor mean.

Primers: 60 Vbeta forward and 13 Jbeta reverse. Libraries were prepared by immunoSEQ multiplex PCR; TCRdb keeps only in-frame clonotypes and omits some of them. The sample has 150,000 to 200,000 clones, around three quarters seen once. Germline lookup yields CDR1 SNHLY and CDR2 FYNNEI. V was clipped by 6 bases and J by 4 bases; unmatched bases: 12. The CDR3 has 16 residues. The sequencing sample was made of PBMCs. This sequence joins TRBV2 and TRBJ2-1, with 7 bases that match TRBD2. The TCR originated in a man between 25 and 39 years old in good health and CMV-seronegative. This chain's CDR3 is CASSPGGRGRYNEQFF. CDR3 nucleotides: TGTGCCAGCAGCCCGGGTGGGAGGGGAAGGTACAATGAGCAGTTCTTC.